The 19 T cell receptor beta chains in this list originate from one sample, sequenced in a study of human T cells and chemical hapten exposure. This sample's time point: patch test 1, 2 weeks after DPC sensitization. Treatment described: therapeutic diphenylcyclopropenone sensitization with weekly scalp DPC. In TCRdb, the RACE reads were re-called with MiXCR into one record per CDR3 protein. Among around 110,000 distinct CDR3 sequences listed, 12% were seen once. The material was whole blood, obtained in connection with sensitization to the hapten diphenylcyclopropenone (DPC). These receptors originate from a woman between 50 and 59 years old with alopecia areata. Some clones in this sample may be carry-over from other donors' samples.

V gene TRBV5-1 combines with J gene TRBJ1-3; no clear D. Trimming removed 6 bases at V and 0 bases at J, with 4 bases between. Germline V gene data show CDR1 as SGHRS and CDR2 as YFSETQ. The CDR3 has 12 amino acids. For the CDR3, the DNA is TGCGCCAGCATGGGCTCTGGAAACACCATATATTTT. The encoded protein is CASMGSGNTIYF.

A remark on this clonotype: Since the CDR3 does not end with the conserved phenylalanine or tryptophan, this likely comes from a read error. V is TRBV7-6 and J is TRBJ1-6; D gene uncertain. The CDR3 length is 22 residues. Germline V lookup: CDR1 SGHVS, CDR2 FNYEAQ. Trimming stripped 5 bases from V and 4 bases from J, with 33 bases between. CDR3 sequence: CASSPEATEPAAFLKYNSPLHS. In DNA form, the CDR3 reads TGTGCCAGCAGCCCAGAGGCGACGGAGCCAGCCGCCTTTCTAAAATATAATTCACCCCTCCACTCT.

The chain has TRBV18 and TRBJ2-3, with D perhaps TRBD1 (5 bases). V was cut by 3 bases and J by 11 bases, with 21 bases left in between. Germline CDR1 is KGHSH and CDR2 is LQKENI. The CDR3 loop spans 15 amino acids. The CDR3 loop reads CASSPPATGDGLQYF. CDR3 nucleotides: TGTGCCAGCTCACCCCCGGCTACAGGAGATGGGCTGCAGTATTTT.

This clonotype was recorded many times. DNA of the CDR3: TGTGCCAGCAGTTCTCGAGGGTCGGTCACCGGGGAGCTGTTTTTT. Translated, it gives CASSSRGSVTGELFF. This chain connects TRBV27 to TRBJ2-2, with TRBD2 as a possible D gene (5 bases). Trimming shortened V by 4 bases and J by 4 bases, and 13 bases separated the two germline ends. CDR3 length equals 15 residues. The germline gives CDR1 MNHEY, CDR2 SMNVEV (reference sequence).

There are a few counts of this clonotype. J is TRBJ1-1 and V is TRBV5-1, with D perhaps TRBD1 (5 bases). The germline gives CDR1 SGHRS, CDR2 YFSETQ. The CDR3 is made up of 16 amino acids. The V and J ends lost 5 bases and 1 base respectively, with 18 bases between them. The chain's CDR3 is CASSPDRPMRNTEAFF. The CDR3 DNA is TGCGCCAGCAGTCCAGACAGACCGATGAGGAACACTGAAGCTTTCTTT.

This clonotype occurred a few times. The rearrangement joins TRBV20-1 to TRBJ1-2; D unresolved. Germline V gene sequence: CDR1 DFQATT, CDR2 SNEGSKA (reference sequence). V dropped 5 bases and J dropped 0 bases, with 7 bases sitting between them. The CDR3 has 12 amino acids. CDR3 in amino acids: CSAPSSNYGYTF. In DNA, the CDR3 is TGCAGTGCTCCCTCATCTAACTATGGCTACACCTTC.

This clonotype was detected many times. This chain uses TRBV6-6 with TRBJ2-7; 14 bases line up with TRBD2. V shed 4 bases and J 3 bases; nucleotides not matched to a gene: 5. CDR1 is MNHNY and CDR2 is SVGAGI in the germline V gene (reference sequence). CDR3 length: 16 amino acids. The CDR3 DNA is TGTGCCAGCAGTTCCGGACTAGCGGGAGGATTCTACGAGCAGTACTTC. Translating it yields CASSSGLAGGFYEQYF.

This clonotype showed up many times. The V call is TRBV20-1, the J call TRBJ1-6; tentative D call: TRBD1 (5 bases). The CDR3 is made up of 15 amino acids. Deletions cut 6 bases from V and 5 bases from J, with 17 bases between. CDR1 and CDR2 from the germline V gene are DFQATT and SNEGSKA (reference sequence). The CDR3 DNA follows: TGCAGTGCAAACGTGGGGACGGCGGATAATTCACCCCTCCACTTT. Residues: CSANVGTADNSPLHF.

The V call is TRBV5-1, the J call TRBJ2-3; no clear D gene. Germline V gene data show CDR1 as SGHRS and CDR2 as YFSETQ. The CDR3 spans 13 residues. Trimming pared 3 bases from V and 4 bases from J, leaving 9 bases between. This chain's CDR3 is CASSSLSSDTQYF. The CDR3 DNA is TGCGCCAGCAGCTCACTTTCTTCAGATACGCAGTATTTT. Filled out from reference TRBV5-1 and TRBJ2-3, the complete variable domain reads KAGVTQTPRYLIKTRGQQVTLSCSPISGHRSVSWYQQTPGQGLQFLFEYFSETQRNKGNFPGRFSGRQFSNSRSEMNVSTLELGDSALYLCASSSLSSDTQYFGPGTRLTVL.

The CDR3 sequence is CASSHRLAGVTDTQYF. As DNA, the CDR3 is TGTGCCAGCAGCCATCGACTAGCGGGGGTCACAGATACGCAGTATTTT. The chain links TRBV7-9 to TRBJ2-3; 12 bases match TRBD2. Trimming removed 5 bases from V and 2 bases from J; junction bases left unmatched: 5. Germline values: CDR1 SEHNR, CDR2 FQNEAQ (reference sequence). The CDR3 has 16 amino acids.

CDR3 in amino acids: CASSYSVNRGDGYTF. In DNA, the CDR3 is TGCGCCAGCAGCTACAGCGTTAATCGGGGTGACGGCTACACCTTC. The rearrangement joins TRBV5-1 to TRBJ1-2; no firm D call. This CDR3 contains 15 residues. V lost 3 bases and J lost 8, with 20 bases in between. The germline V gene encodes CDR1 SGHRS and CDR2 YFSETQ.

Points on this clonotype: This may come from a read error, since a much larger clone is one base off. This chain connects TRBV7-9 to TRBJ2-7, with D possibly matching TRBD2 (5 bases). Germline values: CDR1 SEHNR, CDR2 FQNEAQ (reference sequence). CDR3 length: 14 residues. CDR3 region: CASSLMDFAYELYF. The CDR3 DNA follows: TGTGCCAGCAGCTTAATGGACTTTGCCTACGAGCTGTACTTC.

At least ten counts were recorded for this clonotype. The J gene is TRBJ1-5, the V gene TRBV12-3 or TRBV12-4; 7 bases line up with TRBD1. V lost 7 bases and J lost 7; bases outside the gene matches: 10. This CDR3 region has 14 residues. This CDR3 is CASTSRTGEQPQHF. In DNA, the CDR3 is TGTGCCAGCACCTCTCGGACAGGCGAACAGCCCCAGCATTTT.

This clonotype was seen more than once but under ten times. The chain uses TRBV6-2 or TRBV6-3 and TRBJ2-3; D uncertain. The CDR3 covers 13 residues. Deletions cut 3 bases from V and 5 bases from J, with 9 bases between. The V gene's germline CDR1 is MNHEY and CDR2 SVGEGT. The CDR3 DNA sequence: TGTGCCAGCAGTTATGACTTAATAGATACGCAGTATTTT. Its translation is CASSYDLIDTQYF.

This clonotype occurred many times. The chain couples TRBV20-1 to TRBJ2-1; 7 bases are shared with TRBD2. CDR1 and CDR2 from the germline V gene are DFQATT and SNEGSKA (reference sequence). CDR3 length equals 11 residues. J was trimmed by 10 bases and V by 6 bases; bases with no gene match: 6. In DNA, the CDR3 is TGCAGTGCAAGACTAGCTTGGGAGCAGTTCTTC. Its translation is CSARLAWEQFF.

This clonotype was counted only a few times. The chain carries TRBV24-1 and TRBJ2-3, with D hard to call. In germline, CDR1 is KGHDR, CDR2 SFDVKD. The V end lost 9 bases, the J end lost 2 bases, and 14 bases lay between the germline ends. The CDR3 contains 14 residues. The CDR3 here is CATAEAETTDTQYF. CDR3 in DNA: TGTGCCACCGCCGAGGCAGAGACCACAGATACGCAGTATTTT.

This chain links TRBV29-1 with TRBJ2-7; TRBD2 aligns across 12 bases. Germline V CDR1 and CDR2: SQVTM, ANQGSEA. This CDR3 is 14 amino acids long. V lost 5 bases and J lost 6; bases outside the gene matches: 8. The CDR3 DNA reads as TGCAGCGTTCGACTAGCGGGAGTTTCCAGCGAGCAGTACTTC. This sequence encodes CSVRLAGVSSEQYF.

The J gene is TRBJ1-5, the V gene TRBV21-1. TRBV21-1 is described as a pseudogene. The CDR3 runs to 16 residues. CDR3 residues: CASSPLPRTIGQPQHF. The DNA for the CDR3 is TGTGCCAGCAGCCCCCTCCCACGGACAATCGGGCAGCCCCAGCATTTT.

This clonotype has only a few counts. The chain employs TRBV5-4 and TRBJ1-1; TRBD1 is a possible D gene (6 bases). The CDR3 is 15 amino acids. V was shortened by 1 base and J by 5 bases, with 15 bases between the two germline ends. Per the germline V gene, CDR1 is SGHNT and CDR2 is YYREEE (reference sequence). The DNA for the CDR3 is TGTGCCAGCAGCTTGTTCGGTAACAGGGCGACTGAAGCTTTCTTT. Protein product: CASSLFGNRATEAFF.